This T cell receptor (beta chain) is from a study of cytomegalovirus exposure and HLA in healthy donors. Whole-study findings and limits: CMV antigen specificity was confirmed in vitro for a few CMV-associated chains.

V lost 2 bases to trimming and J lost 9 bases; unmatched junction nucleotides: 3. Per germline, CDR1 ENHRY and CDR2 SYGVKD. This CDR3 region has 14 residues. This clone turned up a few times. As yet, its antigen is unknown. The method was immunoSEQ multiplex PCR; TCRdb's version includes in-frame clones alone and lacks a portion of them. The sample has roughly 250,000 clones, nearly 90% seen once. The TCR sequence derives from a woman aged 18-29 years in good health and CMV-seronegative. The chain has TRBV10-3 and TRBJ1-6, with 8 bases that match TRBD1. Sequencing was carried out using PBMCs. CDR3 protein: CAISEGDRGSPLHF. CDR3 nucleotide sequence: TGTGCCATCAGTGAGGGAGACAGGGGTTCACCCCTCCACTTT.